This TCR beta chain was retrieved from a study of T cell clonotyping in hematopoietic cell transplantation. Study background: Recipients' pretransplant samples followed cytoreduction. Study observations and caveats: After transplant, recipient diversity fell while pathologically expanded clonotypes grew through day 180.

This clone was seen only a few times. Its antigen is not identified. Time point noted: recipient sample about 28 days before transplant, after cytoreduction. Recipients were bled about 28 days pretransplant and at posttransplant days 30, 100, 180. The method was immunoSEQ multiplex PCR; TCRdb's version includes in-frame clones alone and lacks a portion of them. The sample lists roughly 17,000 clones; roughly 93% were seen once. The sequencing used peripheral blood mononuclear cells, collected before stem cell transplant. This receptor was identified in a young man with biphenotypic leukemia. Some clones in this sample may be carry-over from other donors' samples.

Written as DNA, the CDR3 is TGTGCCAGCAGCTTAAGGGGCAATCAGCCCCAGCATTTT. It yields the protein CASSLRGNQPQHF. V is TRBV7-2 and J is TRBJ1-5; no definite D call. The CDR3 consists of 13 residues. Germline loops: CDR1 SGHTA, CDR2 FQGNSA. V dropped 2 bases and J dropped 2 bases, with 4 bases sitting between them.